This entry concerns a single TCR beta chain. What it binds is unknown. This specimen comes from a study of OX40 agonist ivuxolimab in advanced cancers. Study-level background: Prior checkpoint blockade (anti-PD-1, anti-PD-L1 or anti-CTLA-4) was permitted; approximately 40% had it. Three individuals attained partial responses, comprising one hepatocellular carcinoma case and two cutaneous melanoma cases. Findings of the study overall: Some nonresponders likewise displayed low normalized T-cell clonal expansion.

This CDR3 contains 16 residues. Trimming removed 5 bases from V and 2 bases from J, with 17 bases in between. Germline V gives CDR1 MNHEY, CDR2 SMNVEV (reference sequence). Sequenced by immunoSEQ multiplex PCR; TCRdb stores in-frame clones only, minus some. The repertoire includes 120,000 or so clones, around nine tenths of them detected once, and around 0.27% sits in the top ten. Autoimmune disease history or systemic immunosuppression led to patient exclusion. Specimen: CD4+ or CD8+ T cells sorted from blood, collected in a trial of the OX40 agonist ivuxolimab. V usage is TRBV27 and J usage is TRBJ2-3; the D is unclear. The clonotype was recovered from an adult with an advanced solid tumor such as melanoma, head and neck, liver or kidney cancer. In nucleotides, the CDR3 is TGTGCCAGCAGTAGCCGCGTGGGTTCGGCCACAGATACGCAGTATTTT. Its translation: CASSSRVGSATDTQYF.